A single sample is the source of the 23 T cell receptor beta chains below, sequenced in a study of technical replicates of blood from a handful of donors. The method was immunoSEQ multiplex PCR; TCRdb's version includes in-frame clones alone and lacks a portion of them. This table has tens of thousands of clones, under 98% appearing once. Sequences were obtained from T cells isolated from PBMCs. These receptors were collected from a human donor in good health.

The chain couples TRBV5-1 to TRBJ2-6; TRBD2 is a possible D gene (5 bases). CDR1 and CDR2 (germline): SGHRS, YFSETQ. The CDR3 has 21 amino acids. V was pared by 5 bases and J by 0 bases, with 27 bases between. The CDR3 loop reads CASRGTEARVKAISGANVLTF. In nucleotides, the CDR3 is TGCGCCAGCAGAGGTACGGAAGCGAGGGTTAAGGCCATCTCTGGGGCCAACGTCCTGACTTTC.

J is TRBJ1-1 and V is TRBV7-8; no definite D call. This CDR3 spans 13 amino acids. Trimming stripped 3 bases from V and 8 bases from J, with 13 bases between. From germline, CDR1 is SGHVS and CDR2 FQNEAQ. DNA for the CDR3: TGTGCCAGCAGCTTCCACGAGGGCTCCGAAGCTTTCTTT. Amino acid sequence: CASSFHEGSEAFF. The full variable domain, its missing parts supplied by reference TRBV7-8 and TRBJ1-1, is GAGVSQSPRYKVAKRGQDVALRCDPISGHVSLFWYQQALGQGPEFLTYFQNEAQLDKSGLPSDRFFAERPEGSVSTLKIQRTQQEDSAVYLCASSFHEGSEAFFGQGTRLTVV.

The V and J genes are TRBV9 and TRBJ2-3, with 7 bases that match TRBD2. Germline loops: CDR1 SGDLS, CDR2 YYNGEE. CDR3 length: 15 residues. V trimming: 3 bases; J trimming: 6 bases; junction bases outside the gene matches: 10. The CDR3 sequence: CASSESGTAGDTQYF. In DNA, the CDR3 is TGTGCCAGCAGCGAAAGCGGGACGGCGGGGGATACGCAGTATTTT.

As for this clone: At one end the junction does not follow the germline gene, possibly because of a read error. The chain links TRBV30 to TRBJ2-7; 8 bases line up with TRBD2. The CDR3 has 12 residues. Germline V gene lookup returns CDR1 GTSNPN and CDR2 SVGIG (reference sequence). CDR3 DNA: TGTGCCTGGAGAAATTCTAGCGGGTTCCCCAACTTC. Translated, it gives CAWRNSSGFPNF.

This clone has just one count. The chain joins TRBV27 to TRBJ2-2, with a tentative D call TRBD2 (5 bases). Deletions cut 3 bases from V and 6 bases from J, with 17 bases between. CDR3 length: 16 residues. The germline gives CDR1 MNHEY, CDR2 SMNVEV (reference sequence). The CDR3 sequence is CASSFTRVRDAGELFF. CDR3 nucleotide sequence: TGTGCCAGCAGTTTTACTAGGGTTCGAGATGCCGGGGAGCTGTTTTTT.

The rearrangement uses TRBV19 and TRBJ2-1, with 13 bases fitting TRBD2. The CDR3 extends over 17 amino acids. V was pared by 4 bases and J by 4 bases, with 7 bases of the junction left unmatched. The V gene's germline CDR1 is LNHDA and CDR2 SQIVND (reference sequence). The CDR3 nucleotides read TGTGCCAGTAGTACCCTCGGGACTAGCGGGGTATACAATGAGCAGTTCTTC. It specifies CASSTLGTSGVYNEQFF.

The rearrangement uses TRBV7-2 and TRBJ1-5; D possibly corresponds to TRBD1 (6 bases). CDR3 length: 14 residues. Deletions cut 4 bases from V and 2 bases from J, with 9 bases between. Germline loops: CDR1 SGHTA, CDR2 FQGNSA. The chain's CDR3 is CASSSSGGNQPQHF. As DNA, the CDR3 is TGTGCCAGCAGCTCCTCAGGGGGCAATCAGCCCCAGCATTTT.

The chain employs TRBV19 and TRBJ2-5, with D uncertain. This CDR3 comprises 11 residues. V was pared by 3 bases and J by 5 bases, with 4 bases between. Germline CDR1 and CDR2: LNHDA and SQIVND (reference sequence). For the CDR3, the DNA is TGTGCCAGTAGTATCTCGGAGACCCAGTACTTC. Residues: CASSISETQYF. The full variable domain, its missing parts supplied by reference TRBV19 and TRBJ2-5, is DGGITQSPKYLFRKEGQNVTLSCEQNLNHDAMYWYRQDPGQGLRLIYYSQIVNDFQKGDIAEGYSVSREKKESFPLTVTSAQKNPTAFYLCASSISETQYFGPGTRLLVL.

The V and J genes are TRBV19 and TRBJ1-3; 9 bases are a match to TRBD1. Germline lookup yields CDR1 LNHDA and CDR2 SQIVND (reference sequence). This CDR3 region has 16 residues. Losses at the gene ends were 2 bases for V and 2 bases for J; bases not matched to a gene: 4. The CDR3 nucleotides read TGTGCCAGTAGTATACCTGGACAGGGGACTGGAAACACCATATATTTT. Amino acids: CASSIPGQGTGNTIYF.

The V gene is TRBV28, the J gene TRBJ2-1; 7 positions match TRBD2. With V trimmed by 3 bases and J by 3 bases, 8 bases remained unmatched. The germline gives CDR1 MDHEN, CDR2 SYDVKM. The CDR3 extends over 16 amino acids. This CDR3 is CASSFRRTRVYNEQFF. As DNA, the CDR3 is TGTGCCAGCAGTTTTAGAAGGACTAGGGTCTACAATGAGCAGTTCTTC. Full variable domain (remainder filled in from reference TRBV28 and TRBJ2-1): DVKVTQSSRYLVKRTGEKVFLECVQDMDHENMFWYRQDPGLGLRLIYFSYDVKMKEKGDIPEGYSVSREKKERFSLILESASTNQTSMYLCASSFRRTRVYNEQFFGPGTRLTVL.

The chain joins TRBV27 to TRBJ1-4; possibly TRBD1 for D (5 bases). Germline values: CDR1 MNHEY, CDR2 SMNVEV (reference sequence). V was pared by 4 bases and J by 0 bases, with 9 bases between. The CDR3 length is 15 residues. CDR3 residues: CASSSQGTTNEKLFF. The CDR3 DNA is TGTGCCAGCAGTTCCCAGGGCACAACTAATGAAAAACTGTTTTTT.

This clone occurred once. The rearrangement uses TRBV27 and TRBJ2-7, with 9 bases lining up with TRBD1. CDR1 is MNHEY, CDR2 SMNVEV, per germline (reference sequence). J lost 3 bases, V lost 6 bases, and 3 bases had no gene match. The CDR3 consists of 13 residues. CDR3 nucleotides: TGTGCCAGCAGAGGACAGGGGAGCTACGAGCAGTACTTC. It specifies CASRGQGSYEQYF.

This chain connects TRBV30 to TRBJ2-2, with unresolved D. This CDR3 spans 16 amino acids. CDR1 and CDR2 (germline): GTSNPN, SVGIG (reference sequence). V lost 1 base and J lost 2, with 14 bases in between. Here the CDR3 DNA reads TGTGCCTGGAGTGAAGTAATAGCTTTTAACACCGGGGAGCTGTTTTTT. Protein: CAWSEVIAFNTGELFF. Based on the CDR3 plus reference TRBV30 and TRBJ2-2, the full variable domain is SQTIHQWPATLVQPVGSPLSLECTVEGTSNPNLYWYRQAAGRGLQLLFYSVGIGQISSEVPQNLSASRPQDRQFILSSKKLLLSDSGFYLCAWSEVIAFNTGELFFGEGSRLTVL.

This chain uses TRBV10-1 with TRBJ2-1, with D hard to call. V was clipped by 2 bases and J by 1 base, with 18 bases between them. The CDR3 is made up of 18 amino acids. Germline V gene lookup returns CDR1 WNHNN and CDR2 SYGVQD (reference sequence). The CDR3 region has the DNA TGCGCCAGCAGTGAGGTCGCCCTAAAAGTAACGTCCTACAATGAGCAGTTCTTC. It codes for CASSEVALKVTSYNEQFF.

The rearrangement joins TRBV28 to TRBJ2-3; D possibly corresponds to TRBD2 (6 bases). The CDR3 is 16 amino acids. Trimming stripped 4 bases from V and 5 bases from J, with 19 bases between. Germline CDR1 MDHEN, CDR2 SYDVKM. The CDR3 here is CASSYSGAGWQDTQYF. The CDR3 nucleotides read TGTGCCAGCAGTTATAGTGGTGCGGGATGGCAAGATACGCAGTATTTT.

In its sample, this clone was seen once. The chain employs TRBV15 and TRBJ2-1; D ambiguous. The germline V gene has CDR1 LNHNV and CDR2 YYDKDF (reference sequence). This CDR3 spans 15 amino acids. V was trimmed by 0 bases and J by 4 bases, leaving 10 bases between them. The CDR3 nucleotides are TGTGCCACCAGCAGAGATTTGCGGCAGTACAATGAGCAGTTCTTC. Encoded protein: CATSRDLRQYNEQFF.

This clone was picked up a small number of times. The rearrangement joins TRBV29-1 to TRBJ1-5; D may be TRBD1 (5 bases). The CDR3 spans 14 residues. Germline-derived CDR1 and CDR2 are SQVTM and ANQGSEA. Trimming took 7 bases from V and 7 from J, leaving 20 bases between them. CDR3 coding DNA: TGCAGCGCCAAAGGGGCCTCAGTGGGCCAGCCCCAGCATTTT. This translates into CSAKGASVGQPQHF. Based on the CDR3 plus reference TRBV29-1 and TRBJ1-5, the full variable domain is SAVISQKPSRDICQRGTSLTIQCQVDSQVTMMFWYRQQPGQSLTLIATANQGSEATYESGFVIDKFPISRPNLTFSTLTVSNMSPEDSSIYLCSAKGASVGQPQHFGDGTRLSIL.

The V and J genes are TRBV9 and TRBJ2-5; D not certain. The CDR3 consists of 11 residues. Looked up from germline, CDR1 is SGDLS and CDR2 is YYNGEE. V shed 5 bases and J shed 2 bases, with 4 bases lying between them. The CDR3 nucleotides read TGTGCCAGCAGACTACAAGAGACCCAGTACTTC. Amino acid sequence: CASRLQETQYF.

The rearrangement links TRBV4-3 to TRBJ1-3; 8 bases agree with TRBD1. Germline V lookup: CDR1 LGHNA, CDR2 YSLEER. This CDR3 comprises 16 residues. V trimming: 1 base; J trimming: 4 bases; junction bases outside the gene matches: 6. CDR3 protein: CASSQVQGAEGNTIYF. In DNA form, the CDR3 reads TGCGCCAGCAGCCAAGTGCAGGGGGCGGAAGGAAACACCATATATTTT.

The chain's CDR3 is CASSLVGSYYEQYF. The CDR3 DNA reads TGTGCCAGCAGCTTAGTCGGGAGCTACTACGAGCAGTACTTC. The V gene is TRBV11-3, the J gene TRBJ2-7, with a weak D call TRBD2 (6 bases). The CDR3 is made up of 14 amino acids. V dropped 1 base and J dropped 3 bases, with 10 bases sitting between them. Per the germline V gene, CDR1 is SGHNT and CDR2 is YENEEA. The entire variable domain, with the rest obtained from reference TRBV11-3 and TRBJ2-7, is as follows: EAGVVQSPRYKIIEKKQPVAFWCNPISGHNTLYWYLQNLGQGPELLIRYENEEAVDDSQLPKDRFSAERLKGVDSTLKIQPAELGDSAVYLCASSLVGSYYEQYFGPGTRLTVT.

This rearrangement joins TRBV19 to TRBJ1-1; TRBD1 matches 8 bases. CDR3 size: 14 residues. V dropped 5 bases and J dropped 1; count of bases not matched to a gene: 3. In germline, CDR1 is LNHDA, CDR2 SQIVND (reference sequence). CDR3 sequence: CASSPGTGNTEAFF. DNA of the CDR3: TGTGCCAGTAGTCCCGGGACAGGGAACACTGAAGCTTTCTTT.

CDR3 nucleotides: TGCGCCAGCAGCAGGGGACAGTTATCCTACGAGCAGTACTTC. Its translation is CASSRGQLSYEQYF. The chain uses TRBV5-1 and TRBJ2-7, with 7 bases lining up with TRBD1. The germline CDR1 and CDR2 sequences are SGHRS and YFSETQ. CDR3 length: 14 residues. J gave up 1 base and V 4 bases, and 5 bases lay outside the gene matches.

The V and J genes are TRBV9 and TRBJ1-5; D is unclear. Germline CDR1 is SGDLS and CDR2 is YYNGEE. V was trimmed by 2 bases and J by 0 bases, leaving 6 bases between them. CDR3 length: 14 amino acids. In DNA form, the CDR3 reads TGTGCCAGCAGCGTCGGCGGTAGCAATCAGCCCCAGCATTTT. Translation gives CASSVGGSNQPQHF.